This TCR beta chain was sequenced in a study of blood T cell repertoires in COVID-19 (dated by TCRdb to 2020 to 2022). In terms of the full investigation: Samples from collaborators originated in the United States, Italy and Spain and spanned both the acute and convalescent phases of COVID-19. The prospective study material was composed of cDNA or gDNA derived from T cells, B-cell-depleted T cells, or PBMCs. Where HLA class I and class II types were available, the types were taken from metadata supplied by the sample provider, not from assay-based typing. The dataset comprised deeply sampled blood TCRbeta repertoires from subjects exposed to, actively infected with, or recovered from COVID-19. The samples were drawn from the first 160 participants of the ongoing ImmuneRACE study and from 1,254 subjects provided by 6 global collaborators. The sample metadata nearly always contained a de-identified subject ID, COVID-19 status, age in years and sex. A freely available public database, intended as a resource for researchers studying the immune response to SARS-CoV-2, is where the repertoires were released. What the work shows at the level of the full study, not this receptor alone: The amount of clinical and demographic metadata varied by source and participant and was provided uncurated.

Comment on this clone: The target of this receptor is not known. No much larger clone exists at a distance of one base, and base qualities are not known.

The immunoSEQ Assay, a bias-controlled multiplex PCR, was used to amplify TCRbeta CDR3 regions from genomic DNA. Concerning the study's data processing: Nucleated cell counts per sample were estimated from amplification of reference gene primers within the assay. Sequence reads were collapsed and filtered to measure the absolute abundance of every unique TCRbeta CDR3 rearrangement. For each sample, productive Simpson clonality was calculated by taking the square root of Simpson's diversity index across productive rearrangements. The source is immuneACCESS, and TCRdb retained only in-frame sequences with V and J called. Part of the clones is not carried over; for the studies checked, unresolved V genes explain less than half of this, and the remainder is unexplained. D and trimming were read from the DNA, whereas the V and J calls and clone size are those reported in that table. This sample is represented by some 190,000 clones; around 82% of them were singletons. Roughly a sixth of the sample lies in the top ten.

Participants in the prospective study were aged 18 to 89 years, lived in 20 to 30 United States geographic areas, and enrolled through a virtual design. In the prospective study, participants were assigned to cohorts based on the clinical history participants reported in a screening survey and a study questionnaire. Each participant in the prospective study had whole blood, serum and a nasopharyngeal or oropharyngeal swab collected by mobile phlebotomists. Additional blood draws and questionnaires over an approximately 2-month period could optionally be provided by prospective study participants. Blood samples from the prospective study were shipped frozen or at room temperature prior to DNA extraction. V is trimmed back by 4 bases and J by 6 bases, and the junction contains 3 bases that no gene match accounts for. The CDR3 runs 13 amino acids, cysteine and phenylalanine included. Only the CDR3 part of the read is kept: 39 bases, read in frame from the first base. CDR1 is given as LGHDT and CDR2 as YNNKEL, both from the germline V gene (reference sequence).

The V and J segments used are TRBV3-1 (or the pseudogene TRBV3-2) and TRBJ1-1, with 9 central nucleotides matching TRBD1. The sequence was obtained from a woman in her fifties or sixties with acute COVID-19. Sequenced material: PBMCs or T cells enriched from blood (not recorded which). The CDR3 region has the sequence CASSPGTGPEAFF. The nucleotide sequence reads TGTGCCAGCAGCCCTGGGACAGGGCCTGAAGCTTTCTTT.